The 15 T cell receptor beta chains presented below share a single source sample, sequenced in a study of tumor and adjacent non-tumor tissue in lung cancer. RNA was extracted from bulk tissue without any cell sorting. A modified ARM-PCR protocol with three rounds of nested PCR amplified TCRbeta. TCRdb re-called the multiplex PCR reads with MiXCR, one entry per CDR3 protein. Of about 78,000 distinct CDR3 sequences in the sample, 65% to 90% were seen once. The sample comprised lung tumor tissue. Every receptor here comes from a woman between 50 and 59 years old with non-small cell lung cancer.

Turning to this clonotype: Sequence at one end of the junction differs from germline and may be a read error. This chain connects TRBV20-1 to TRBJ1-5; D may be TRBD1 (5 bases). Germline V gene sequence: CDR1 DFQATT, CDR2 SNEGSKA (reference sequence). The CDR3 extends over 17 amino acids. As DNA, the CDR3 is TGTAGTGACCTATTCGCGGGGGGAATGAGGGGCAATCAGCCCCAGCATTTT. The encoded protein is CSDLFAGGMRGNQPQHF.

As regards this clonotype: Because it lacks the conserved phenylalanine or tryptophan at the end, this CDR3 is likely a read error. The DNA is omitted, as the CDR3 cannot be located on it reliably, and the CDR3 follows TCRdb's listing. The genes are TRBV12-3 or TRBV12-4 and TRBJ2-5. The CDR3 is 13 amino acids in total, end residues counted. The CDR3 here is CASTVGDQETQYI.

Of note for this clonotype: Germline is not matched at one junction end, which may reflect a read error. This chain uses TRBV11-2 with TRBJ2-5; 7 bases agree with TRBD1. CDR1 SGHAT and CDR2 FQNNGV come from the germline V gene. The CDR3 length is 12 residues. Written as DNA, the CDR3 is TGTGTCAGCGGCCTTACAGGGGAGATCCAGTACTTC. It encodes CVSGLTGEIQYF.

Notes on this clonotype: Germline and junction disagree at one end, which may indicate a read error. The chain joins TRBV20-1 to TRBJ2-1; D might be TRBD1 (5 bases). CDR1 is DFQATT and CDR2 is SNEGSKA in the germline V gene (reference sequence). CDR3 length: 11 amino acids. CDR3 protein: CSVLDNNEQFF. The DNA of the CDR3 is TGTAGTGTTCTGGACAACAATGAGCAGTTCTTC.

Comments on this clonotype: Likely a read error: the CDR3 ends without its conserved phenylalanine or tryptophan. J is TRBJ2-1 and V is TRBV29-1; D is undetermined. The CDR3 contains 11 residues. V lost 3 bases, J lost 7 bases, and 7 bases lay in between. Germline V lookup: CDR1 SQVTM, CDR2 ANQGSEA. In DNA, the CDR3 is TGCAGCGTTGACGCCCTAAATGAGCAGTTCCTG. This gives the protein CSVDALNEQFL.

The J gene is TRBJ2-7, the V gene TRBV12-3 or TRBV12-4; D uncertain. The V end lost 5 bases, the J end lost 3 bases, and 20 bases lay between the germline ends. The length of the CDR3 is 16 residues. The CDR3 nucleotides are TGTGCCAGCAGTGCCCGAGTGAGAGACCTACTCTACGAGCAGTACTTC. Its protein is CASSARVRDLLYEQYF.

With regard to this clonotype: Since no conserved phenylalanine or tryptophan closes the CDR3, a read error is the likely cause. No DNA is shown, since the ends of the CDR3 on it are uncertain; the CDR3 is the one TCRdb lists. This chain links TRBV29-1 with TRBJ1-2; no check of the table's D call, TRBD1, against the DNA was made. Germline V CDR1 and CDR2: SQVTM, ANQGSEA. The CDR3 is 11 residues long, counting both termini. CDR3 sequence reads: CRVEEFGTVYS.

Concerning this clonotype itself: Likely a read error: the CDR3 ends without its conserved phenylalanine or tryptophan. V gene TRBV6-5 combines with J gene TRBJ2-1; 11 bases agree with TRBD2. The CDR3 extends over 15 amino acids. J lost 9 bases, V lost 6 bases, and 10 bases had no gene match. The germline gives CDR1 MNHEY, CDR2 SVGAGI. In DNA, the CDR3 is TGTGCCAGCAGAATCCGGACTAGCGGGTCGTGTGAGCAGTTCTCC. Translated, it gives CASRIRTSGSCEQFS.

As concerns this clonotype: The junction differs from germline at one of its ends, possibly a read error. The chain employs TRBV20-1 and TRBJ2-7, with 7 bases matching TRBD2. The CDR3 totals 14 residues. Germline V gene lookup returns CDR1 DFQATT and CDR2 SNEGSKA (reference sequence). The CDR3 reads CIARGSGGLYDQYF. The CDR3 region has the DNA TGCATTGCTAGGGGATCGGGAGGACTCTACGACCAGTACTTC.

V gene TRBV6-1 combines with J gene TRBJ2-5; D gene unclear. The V end lost 7 bases, the J end lost 5 bases, and 14 bases lay between the germline ends. The CDR3 sequence is 13 residues long. Germline V gene data show CDR1 as MNHNS and CDR2 as SASEGT. DNA of the CDR3: TGTGCCAGCACTGAGATACGGGCGGAGACCCAGTACTTC. As protein: CASTEIRAETQYF.

As for this clonotype: One end of the junction fails to match germline, which may point to a read error. This chain uses TRBV28 with TRBJ1-4; no clear D gene. This CDR3 comprises 15 residues. Germline-derived CDR1 and CDR2 are MDHEN and SYDVKM. This CDR3 is CVSRSPSGGNEKLFF. The CDR3 DNA reads as TGTGTCAGCAGGTCTCCCTCGGGAGGCAATGAAAAACTGTTTTTT.

The V gene is TRBV20-1, the J gene TRBJ2-5; 8 positions match TRBD2. CDR1 is DFQATT, CDR2 SNEGSKA, per germline (reference sequence). The CDR3 loop spans 15 amino acids. V gave up 1 base and J gave up 7 bases; unmatched junction bases: 11. CDR3 protein: CSARGGTRPLRTQYF. The DNA for the CDR3 is TGCAGTGCTAGAGGTGGGACTAGGCCCCTGAGGACCCAGTACTTC.

In the case of this clonotype: The junction differs from germline at one of its ends, possibly a read error. The rearrangement links TRBV20-1 to TRBJ2-2; D is ambiguous. Germline values: CDR1 DFQATT, CDR2 SNEGSKA (reference sequence). This CDR3 is 13 amino acids long. The CDR3 DNA sequence: TGTAGTGCTAGAGTCCTCCTCGATGGGGAGCTGTTTTTT. It encodes CSARVLLDGELFF.

About this clonotype itself: A read error may produce the germline difference seen at one junction end. The CDR3 region is CNVGMGQENTEAFF. The CDR3 region has the DNA TGCAACGTTGGAATGGGACAGGAGAACACTGAAGCATTCTTT. This chain links TRBV29-1 with TRBJ1-1; 8 bases map to TRBD1. The CDR3 runs 14 residues. The V gene's germline CDR1 is SQVTM and CDR2 ANQGSEA.

The chain carries TRBV6-7 and TRBJ2-1; 13 nucleotides match TRBD2. TRBV6-7 is placed among ORFs of uncertain function. J was trimmed by 9 bases and V by 4 bases; bases with no gene match: 6. This CDR3 comprises 15 residues. CDR3 bases: TGTGCCAGCAGTTTTAGGACTAGCGGGAGACGTGAGCAGTTCTTC. The encoded protein is CASSFRTSGRREQFF.